This T cell receptor (beta chain) was recorded in a study of blood T cells in healthy people across ages. On this clonotype itself: As yet, its antigen is unknown.

A second 7 to 11 cycle PCR used barcoded and J-beta primers. Per sample, CDR3-containing paired-end reads numbered at least 2.5 million. TCRdb reprocessed the 5' RACE reads via MiXCR and lists one record per CDR3 protein. Found here are roughly 900,000 distinct CDR3 sequences, roughly 50% of them singletons; the top ten hold 13%. General study points: Age brought a roughly linear fall in TCR beta diversity measured per million T cells. A greater number of naive CD4+ cells and higher diversity distinguished long-lived donors from aged donors.

V was trimmed by 8 bases and J by 5 bases, leaving 8 bases between them. Germline-derived CDR1 and CDR2 are MNHEY and SVGAGI. The CDR3 runs 11 residues. The TCR sequence derives from a man younger than 40 in good health. This chain uses TRBV6-5 with TRBJ2-3; tentative D call: TRBD1 (6 bases). Specimen: blood. In DNA, the CDR3 is TGTGCCAGCTTCAGGGGAGATACGCAGTATTTT. This translates into CASFRGDTQYF.